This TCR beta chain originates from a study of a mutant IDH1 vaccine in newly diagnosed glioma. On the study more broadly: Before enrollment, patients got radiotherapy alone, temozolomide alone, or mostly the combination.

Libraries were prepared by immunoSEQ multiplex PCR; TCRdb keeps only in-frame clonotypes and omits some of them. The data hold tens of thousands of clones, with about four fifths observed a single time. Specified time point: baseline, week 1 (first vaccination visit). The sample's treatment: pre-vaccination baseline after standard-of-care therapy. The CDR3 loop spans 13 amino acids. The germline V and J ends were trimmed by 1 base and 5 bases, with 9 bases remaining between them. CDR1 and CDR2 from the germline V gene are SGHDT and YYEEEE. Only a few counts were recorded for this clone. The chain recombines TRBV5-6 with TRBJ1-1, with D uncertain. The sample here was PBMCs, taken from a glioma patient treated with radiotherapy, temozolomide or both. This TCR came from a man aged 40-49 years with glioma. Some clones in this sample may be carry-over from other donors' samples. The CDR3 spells CASSLMGKTEAFF. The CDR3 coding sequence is TGTGCCAGCAGCTTGATGGGCAAAACTGAAGCTTTCTTT. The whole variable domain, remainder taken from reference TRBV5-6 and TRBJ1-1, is DAGVTQSPTHLIKTRGQQVTLRCSPKSGHDTVSWYQQALGQGPQFIFQYYEEEERQRGNFPDRFSGHQFPNYSSELNVNALLLGDSALYLCASSLMGKTEAFFGQGTRLTVV.